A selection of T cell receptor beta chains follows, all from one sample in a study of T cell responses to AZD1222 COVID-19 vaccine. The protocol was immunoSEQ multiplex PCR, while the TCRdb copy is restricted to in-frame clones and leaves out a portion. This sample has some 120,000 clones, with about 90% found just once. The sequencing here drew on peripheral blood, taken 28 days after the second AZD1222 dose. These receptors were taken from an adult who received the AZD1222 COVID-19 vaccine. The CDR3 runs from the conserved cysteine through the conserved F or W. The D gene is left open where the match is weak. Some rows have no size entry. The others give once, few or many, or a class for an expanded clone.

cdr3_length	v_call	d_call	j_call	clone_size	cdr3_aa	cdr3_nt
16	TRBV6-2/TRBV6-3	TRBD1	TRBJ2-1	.	CASSAPGQGIYNEQFF	TGTGCCAGCAGTGCACCCGGACAGGGAATCTACAATGAGCAGTTCTTC
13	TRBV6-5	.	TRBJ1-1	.	CATATGINTEAFF	TGTGCCACCGCCACAGGGATAAACACTGAAGCTTTCTTT
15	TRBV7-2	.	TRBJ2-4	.	CASSLGGTLKNIQYF	TGTGCCAGCAGCTTAGGTGGGACCCTCAAAAACATTCAGTACTTC
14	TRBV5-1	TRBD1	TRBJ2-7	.	CASSLEGQGDEQYF	TGCGCCAGCAGCTTGGAAGGACAGGGTGACGAGCAGTACTTC
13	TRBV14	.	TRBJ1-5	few	CASSWGGNQPQHF	TGTGCCAGCAGCTGGGGCGGCAATCAGCCCCAGCATTTT
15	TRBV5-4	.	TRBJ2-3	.	CASSLIGGATDTQYF	TGTGCCAGCAGCTTAATCGGCGGGGCCACAGATACGCAGTATTTT
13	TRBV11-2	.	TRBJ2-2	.	CASSYRGAGELFF	TGTGCCAGCAGCTATCGTGGGGCCGGGGAGCTGTTTTTT
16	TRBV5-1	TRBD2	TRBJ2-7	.	CASSGQGLAGGYEQYF	TGCGCCAGCAGCGGACAGGGACTAGCGGGGGGATACGAGCAGTACTTC
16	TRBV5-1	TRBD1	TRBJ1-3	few	CASSLWTGTSGNTIYF	TGCGCCAGCAGCCTATGGACAGGGACCTCTGGAAACACCATATATTTT
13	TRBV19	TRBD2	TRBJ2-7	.	CASSMSGTYEQYF	TGTGCCAGTAGTATGAGCGGGACCTACGAGCAGTACTTC
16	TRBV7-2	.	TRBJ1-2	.	CASSLLQVTANYGYTF	TGTGCCAGCAGCTTATTACAGGTTACTGCTAACTATGGCTACACCTTC
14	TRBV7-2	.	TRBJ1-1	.	CASTPRERGTEAFF	TGTGCCAGCACCCCCCGGGAGAGGGGCACTGAAGCTTTCTTT
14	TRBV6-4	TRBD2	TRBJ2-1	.	CASRVAGGYNEQFF	TGTGCCAGCAGGGTAGCGGGGGGATACAATGAGCAGTTCTTC
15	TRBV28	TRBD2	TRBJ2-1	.	CASSSLAGAVGEQFF	TGTGCCAGCAGTTCTCTAGCGGGAGCGGTCGGTGAGCAGTTCTTC
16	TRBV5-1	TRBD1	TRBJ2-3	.	CASSLGWTGGTDTQYF	TGCGCCAGCAGCTTAGGTTGGACAGGTGGCACAGATACGCAGTATTTT
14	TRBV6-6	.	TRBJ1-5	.	CASSYWVSNQPQHF	TGTGCCAGCAGTTACTGGGTTAGCAATCAGCCCCAGCATTTT
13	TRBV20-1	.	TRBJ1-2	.	CSASGGAGYGYTF	TGCAGTGCTAGTGGGGGGGCCGGCTATGGCTACACCTTC
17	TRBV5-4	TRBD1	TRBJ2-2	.	CASSDPYGTGLTGELFF	TGTGCCAGCAGCGATCCATATGGGACAGGGCTCACCGGGGAGCTGTTTTTT
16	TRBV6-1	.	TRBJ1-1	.	CASSDLGRGGNTEAFF	TGTGCCAGCAGTGATTTAGGAAGAGGGGGGAACACTGAAGCTTTCTTT
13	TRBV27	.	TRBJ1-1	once	CASSSGWNTEAFF	TGTGCCAGCAGTTCAGGGTGGAACACTGAAGCTTTCTTT
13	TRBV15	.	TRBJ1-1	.	CATSRDRAREAFF	TGTGCCACCAGCAGAGACAGGGCCAGGGAAGCTTTCTTT
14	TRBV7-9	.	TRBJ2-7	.	CASSTYKDSYEQYF	TGTGCCAGCAGCACCTACAAGGACTCCTACGAGCAGTACTTC
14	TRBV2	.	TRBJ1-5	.	CTSSVQGRNQPQHF	TGTACCAGCAGTGTACAGGGTCGCAATCAGCCCCAGCATTTT
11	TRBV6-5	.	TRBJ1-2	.	CANGGHYGYTF	TGTGCCAACGGGGGTCACTATGGCTACACCTTC
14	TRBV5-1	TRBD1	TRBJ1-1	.	CASSFGQGNTEAFF	TGCGCCAGCAGCTTCGGACAGGGCAACACTGAAGCTTTCTTT
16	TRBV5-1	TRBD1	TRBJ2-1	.	CASSLGTVWPRYEQFF	TGCGCCAGCAGCCTGGGGACAGTATGGCCACGGTATGAGCAGTTCTTC
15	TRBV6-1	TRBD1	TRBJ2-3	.	CASSEGQGARDTQYF	TGTGCCAGCAGTGAGGGGCAGGGGGCAAGAGATACGCAGTATTTT
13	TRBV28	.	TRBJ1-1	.	CAGAGRSGTEAFF	TGTGCCGGCGCAGGGAGGTCGGGCACTGAAGCTTTCTTT
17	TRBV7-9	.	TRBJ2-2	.	CASSLVLGQWNTGELFF	TGTGCCAGCAGCTTAGTATTAGGCCAGTGGAACACCGGGGAGCTGTTTTTT
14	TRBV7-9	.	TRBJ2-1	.	CASSTGTNYNEQFF	TGTGCCAGCAGCACCGGGACAAATTACAATGAGCAGTTCTTC
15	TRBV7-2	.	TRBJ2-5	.	CASSLVLLYQETQYF	TGTGCCAGCAGCTTAGTACTACTCTACCAAGAGACCCAGTACTTC
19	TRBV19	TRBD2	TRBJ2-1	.	CASSTSGRDPLQSYNEQFF	TGTGCCAGTAGTACTAGCGGGAGGGATCCCCTACAATCATACAATGAGCAGTTCTTC
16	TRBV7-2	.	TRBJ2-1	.	CASSLGAGARVNEQFF	TGTGCCAGCAGCCTAGGGGCGGGGGCCAGGGTCAATGAGCAGTTCTTC
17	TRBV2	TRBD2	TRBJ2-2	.	CASRGSSGRKNTGELFF	TGTGCCAGCAGGGGATCTAGCGGGAGGAAGAACACCGGGGAGCTGTTTTTT
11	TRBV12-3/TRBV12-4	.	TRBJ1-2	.	CASSQGFGYTF	TGTGCCAGCAGCCAGGGGTTTGGCTACACCTTC
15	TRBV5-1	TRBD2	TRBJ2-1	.	CASSTGTSGGMEQFF	TGCGCCAGCAGCACCGGGACTAGCGGGGGCATGGAGCAGTTCTTC
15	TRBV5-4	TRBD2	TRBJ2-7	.	CASSLAGGVTYEQYF	TGTGCCAGCAGCTTGGCCGGGGGGGTCACCTACGAGCAGTACTTC
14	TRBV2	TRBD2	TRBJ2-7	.	CASSLAGELYEQYF	TGTGCCAGCAGCCTAGCGGGGGAGCTCTACGAGCAGTACTTC
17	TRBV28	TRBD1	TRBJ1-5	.	CASSLSIRGTINQPQHF	TGTGCCAGCAGTTTAAGTATCAGGGGGACCATCAATCAGCCCCAGCATTTT
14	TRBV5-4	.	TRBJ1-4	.	CASSSTGGNEKLFF	TGTGCCAGCAGCTCGACAGGCGGGAATGAAAAACTGTTTTTT
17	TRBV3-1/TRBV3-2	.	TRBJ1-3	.	CASSQDQGPISGNTIYF	TGTGCCAGCAGCCAAGATCAGGGACCGATCTCTGGAAACACCATATATTTT
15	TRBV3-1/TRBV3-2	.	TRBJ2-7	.	CASSRGGGSWSEQYF	TGTGCCAGCAGCCGGGGGGGCGGTTCTTGGAGCGAGCAGTACTTC
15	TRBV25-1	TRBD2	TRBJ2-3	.	CASSESAGLEDTQYF	TGTGCCAGCAGTGAATCAGCGGGACTCGAGGATACGCAGTATTTT
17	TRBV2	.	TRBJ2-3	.	CASVRRLGRGATDTQYF	TGTGCCAGCGTACGAAGATTGGGCAGGGGAGCCACAGATACGCAGTATTTT
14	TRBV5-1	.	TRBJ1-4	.	CASSPEGVNEKLFF	TGCGCCAGCAGCCCTGAAGGAGTAAATGAAAAACTGTTTTTT
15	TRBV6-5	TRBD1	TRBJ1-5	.	CASSLGRTGNQPQHF	TGTGCCAGCAGCCTAGGAAGGACAGGGAACCAGCCCCAGCATTTT
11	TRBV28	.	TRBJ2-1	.	CASSPKDEQFF	TGTGCCAGCAGTCCGAAAGATGAGCAGTTCTTC
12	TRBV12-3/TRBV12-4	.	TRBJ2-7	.	CASSLMPYEQYF	TGTGCCAGCAGTTTAATGCCCTACGAGCAGTACTTC
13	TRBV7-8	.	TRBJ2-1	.	CASSLVAGNEQFF	TGTGCCAGCAGCTTAGTGGCGGGGAATGAGCAGTTCTTC
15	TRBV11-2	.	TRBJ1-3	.	CASSSLMGRWNTIYF	TGTGCCAGCAGCTCCCTTATGGGGAGGTGGAACACCATATATTTT
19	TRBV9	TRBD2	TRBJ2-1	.	CASSLMATSGSFEYNEQFF	TGTGCCAGCAGCCTAATGGCGACTAGCGGGTCCTTCGAATACAATGAGCAGTTCTTC